The TCR beta chain described here comes from a study of post-analysis software for immune sequencing data. Points from the study as a whole: Five or six TRBV segments, TRBV5-6, TRBV5-1 and TRBV20-1 among them, were found more frequent in patients than controls. Controls' normalized Chao1 diversity significantly exceeded that of multiple sclerosis patients.

A word on this clonotype: Its antigen remains unidentified.

The TCR beta cDNA libraries carried unique molecular identifiers. Yield was 450,000 to 650,000 cDNA molecules from roughly 0.93 to 9.6 million T cells. TCRdb processed the PCR reads anew with MiXCR; each CDR3 protein has one entry. The table includes 600,000 to 700,000 distinct CDR3 sequences, approximately 60% detected once. The CDR3 length is 13 residues. The germline V gene encodes CDR1 DFQATT and CDR2 SNEGSKA (reference sequence). V lost 4 bases and J 0 bases, leaving 9 bases between the germline ends. The sample consisted of blood. V gene TRBV20-1 combines with J gene TRBJ1-1; D is unresolved. The sequence came from a girl aged 2-9 years with multiple sclerosis. The DNA of the CDR3 is TGCAGTGCTATTGACACCCTGAACACTGAAGCTTTCTTT. Its translation is CSAIDTLNTEAFF.